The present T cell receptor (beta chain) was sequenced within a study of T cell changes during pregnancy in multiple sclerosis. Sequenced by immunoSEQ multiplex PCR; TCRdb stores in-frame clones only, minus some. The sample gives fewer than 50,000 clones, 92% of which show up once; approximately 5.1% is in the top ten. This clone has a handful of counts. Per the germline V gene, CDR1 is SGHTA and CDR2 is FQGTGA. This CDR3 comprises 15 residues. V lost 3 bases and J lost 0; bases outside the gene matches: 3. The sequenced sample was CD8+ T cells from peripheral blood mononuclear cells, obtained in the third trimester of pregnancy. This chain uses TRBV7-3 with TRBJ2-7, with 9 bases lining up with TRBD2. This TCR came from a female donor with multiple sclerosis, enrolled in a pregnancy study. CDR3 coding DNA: TGTGCCAGCAGCTTGACTAGCGGAATCTCCTACGAGCAGTACTTC. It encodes CASSLTSGISYEQYF.